Following are 23 T cell receptor beta chains from one sample sequenced in a study of post-analysis software for immune sequencing data. Study findings and constraints: A handful of TRBV segments occurring more often in patients than controls included TRBV5-6, TRBV5-1 and TRBV20-1.

Built from TCR beta cDNA, the libraries had unique molecular identifiers in them. Using its own MiXCR run on the PCR reads, TCRdb lists one record per CDR3 protein. The sample holds 650,000 to 850,000 distinct CDR3 sequences, 40% to 55% seen once. Antigens for these TCRs are unknown. Sequencing used blood. The receptors stem from a girl between 10 and 17 years old with multiple sclerosis.

The chain is built from TRBV4-3 and TRBJ2-7; no clear D gene. CDR3 length: 13 amino acids. V lost 4 bases and J 6 bases, leaving 13 bases between the germline ends. In germline, CDR1 is LGHNA, CDR2 YSLEER. The CDR3 region is CASSLRPRSEQYF. The CDR3 bases are TGCGCCAGCAGCCTAAGACCGCGTAGCGAGCAGTACTTC.

This clonotype appeared a single time. V is TRBV9 and J is TRBJ2-2; TRBD2 matches at 11 bases. The CDR3 spans 16 residues. Trimming took 4 bases from V and 6 from J; bases not matched to a gene: 8. Germline CDR1 reads SGDLS; CDR2 reads YYNGEE. CDR3 nucleotides: TGTGCCAGCAGCCCCTCCGGGACTAGCGGAGCCGGGGAGCTGTTTTTT. As protein: CASSPSGTSGAGELFF. The entire variable domain, with the rest obtained from reference TRBV9 and TRBJ2-2, is as follows: DSGVTQTPKHLITATGQRVTLRCSPRSGDLSVYWYQQSLDQGLQFLIQYYNGEERAKGNILERFSAQQFPDLHSELNLSSLELGDSALYFCASSPSGTSGAGELFFGEGSRLTVL.

The chain recombines TRBV7-6 with TRBJ2-3; TRBD2 matches at 8 bases. CDR1 SGHVS and CDR2 FNYEAQ come from the germline V gene. V lost 3 bases, J lost 8 bases, and 10 bases stayed unmatched. The CDR3 is 15 amino acids. The CDR3 DNA reads as TGTGCCAGCAGCTTCGGAGCGGGAGAGTTGGGTACGCAGTATTTT. Protein sequence: CASSFGAGELGTQYF.

This clonotype was found a few times. The V gene is TRBV12-3 or TRBV12-4, the J gene TRBJ2-3, with D hard to call. V lost 6 bases, J lost 3 bases, and 13 bases lay in between. The CDR3 has 14 residues. The CDR3 bases are TGTGCCAGCAGCCCCCGAGTTGGGACAGATACGCAGTATTTT. This sequence encodes CASSPRVGTDTQYF.

The table lists this clonotype with a count of one. This chain uses TRBV6-5 with TRBJ2-2, with D hard to call. Germline CDR1 reads MNHEY; CDR2 reads SVGAGI. The CDR3 is 16 residues long. The V gene lost 0 bases and the J gene lost 4 bases, with 12 bases spanning the gap. The CDR3 sequence: CASSYSIILSTGELFF. CDR3 nucleotide sequence: TGTGCCAGCAGTTACTCGATCATCCTATCCACCGGGGAGCTGTTTTTT.

This clonotype was counted a few times. The rearrangement joins TRBV4-1 to TRBJ1-4; D is unresolved. The germline gives CDR1 MGHRA, CDR2 YSYEKL. Trimming took 0 bases from V and 5 from J, leaving 10 bases between them. The CDR3 has 15 amino acids. CDR3 loop: CASSQEGLTNEKLFF. CDR3 nucleotide sequence: TGCGCCAGCAGCCAAGAAGGACTGACGAATGAAAAACTGTTTTTT.

The rearrangement uses TRBV2 and TRBJ2-2; D not resolved. This CDR3 is built from 15 residues. Germline CDR1 SNHLY, CDR2 FYNNEI. V lost 3 bases to trimming and J lost 7 bases, with 15 bases between them. CDR3 nucleotides: TGTGCCAGCAGTGAGGTCCAGGAAAGGGACGGGGAGCTGTTTTTT. It encodes CASSEVQERDGELFF.

The CDR3 nucleotides are TGTGCCAGCGCCGTAGGACTCGGGACAGCAACCTACGAGCAGTACTTC. Amino acids: CASAVGLGTATYEQYF. The chain is built from TRBV7-9 and TRBJ2-7; 7 bases fit TRBD1. The V gene end was trimmed by 8 bases and the J gene end by 2 bases; junction bases not matched to a gene: 15. The CDR3 covers 16 residues. CDR1 is SEHNR, CDR2 FQNEAQ, per germline (reference sequence).

This rearrangement joins TRBV5-6 to TRBJ2-3, with D perhaps matching TRBD1 (5 bases). Germline V gene data show CDR1 as SGHDT and CDR2 as YYEEEE. This CDR3 contains 13 residues. Trimming shortened V by 4 bases and J by 11 bases, and 17 bases separated the two germline ends. As DNA, the CDR3 is TGTGCCAGCAGCCCCTTGCCCCAGGGCGAGCAGTATTTT. This sequence encodes CASSPLPQGEQYF.

This clonotype was counted a few times. The rearrangement links TRBV4-3 to TRBJ1-2; D unresolved. Germline V gene sequence: CDR1 LGHNA, CDR2 YSLEER. This CDR3 is built from 14 residues. Trimming cost V 4 bases and J 2 bases, with 11 bases left between them. CDR3 DNA: TGCGCCAGCAGCCCTGGAAGGGTGAACTATGGCTACACCTTC. This encodes CASSPGRVNYGYTF.

This clonotype was seen a few times. This chain uses TRBV5-6 with TRBJ1-5; 7 nucleotides match TRBD1. The CDR3 sequence is 14 residues long. With V trimmed by 5 bases and J by 1 base, 3 bases remained unmatched. Germline CDR1 and CDR2: SGHDT and YYEEEE. Here the CDR3 DNA reads TGTGCCAGCAGTTTACAGGGGAGCAATCAGCCCCAGCATTTT. The encoded protein is CASSLQGSNQPQHF.

V and J are TRBV2 and TRBJ1-1; maybe TRBD1 (5 bases). The V gene's germline CDR1 is SNHLY and CDR2 FYNNEI. V lost 7 bases and J 0 bases, leaving 12 bases between the germline ends. This CDR3 contains 14 residues. The CDR3 loop reads CASTTDPMNTEAFF. In DNA form, the CDR3 reads TGTGCCAGCACGACAGACCCCATGAACACTGAAGCTTTCTTT.

The chain employs TRBV20-1 and TRBJ2-5; 8 nucleotides match TRBD2. Germline V gene sequence: CDR1 DFQATT, CDR2 SNEGSKA (reference sequence). The V and J ends lost 0 bases and 1 base, in that order; junction bases with no gene match: 10. This CDR3 contains 17 residues. The CDR3 region has the DNA TGCAGTGCTAGAGACCCTTGGCGTAGCGGGGTCCAAGAGACCCAGTACTTC. This sequence encodes CSARDPWRSGVQETQYF.

This rearrangement joins TRBV7-9 to TRBJ1-2, with D perhaps TRBD1 (5 bases). Trimming removed 5 bases at V and 0 bases at J, with 13 bases between. Germline V gene sequence: CDR1 SEHNR, CDR2 FQNEAQ (reference sequence). CDR3 length equals 15 residues. CDR3: CASSLGEGANYGYTF. CDR3 in DNA: TGTGCCAGCAGCCTAGGGGAGGGAGCTAACTATGGCTACACCTTC. The variable domain in full, with the rest retrieved from reference TRBV7-9 and TRBJ1-2, is DTGVSQNPRHKITKRGQNVTFRCDPISEHNRLYWYRQTLGQGPEFLTYFQNEAQLEKSRLLSDRFSAERPKGSFSTLEIQRTEQGDSAMYLCASSLGEGANYGYTFGSGTRLTVV.

This chain links TRBV10-3 with TRBJ2-1; 12 nucleotides agree with TRBD2. The V gene end was trimmed by 4 bases and the J gene end by 6 bases; junction bases not matched to a gene: 4. The CDR3 contains 15 residues. CDR1 ENHRY and CDR2 SYGVKD come from the germline V gene. CDR3 in DNA: TGTGCCATCAGTGCGACTAGCGGGAGTGGCAATGAGCAGTTCTTC. It is translated as CAISATSGSGNEQFF.

The V and J genes are TRBV11-3 and TRBJ2-1; TRBD1 or TRBD2 may be the D gene (5 bases each). Germline CDR1 reads SGHNT; CDR2 reads YENEEA. Trimming left V 5 bases short and J 2 bases short, with 16 bases between. The CDR3 spans 16 residues. Here the CDR3 DNA reads TGTGCCAGCAGCCGCCAGGGCGGGCTAGCCTACAATGAGCAGTTCTTC. It codes for CASSRQGGLAYNEQFF.

With regard to this clonotype: One junction end disagrees with the germline gene, perhaps due to a read error. The CDR3 DNA reads TGTGCCAGCAGTTCTCGGACATCCCAGAGGATTAACTATGGCTGCACCTTC. This gives the protein CASSSRTSQRINYGCTF. The chain links TRBV28 to TRBJ1-2; a possible D gene is TRBD1 (5 bases). Per the germline V gene, CDR1 is MDHEN and CDR2 is SYDVKM. This CDR3 contains 17 residues.

V usage is TRBV29-1 and J usage is TRBJ2-6; no firm D call. Looked up from germline, CDR1 is SQVTM and CDR2 is ANQGSEA. The CDR3 loop spans 14 amino acids. V lost 6 bases to trimming and J lost 2 bases, with 11 bases between them. The chain's CDR3 is CSVATGTGANVLTF. The DNA for the CDR3 is TGCAGCGTGGCGACCGGTACTGGGGCCAACGTCCTGACTTTC.

This chain uses TRBV20-1 with TRBJ2-5; no reliable D call. Trimming cost V 0 bases and J 7 bases, with 15 bases left between them. Germline V gives CDR1 DFQATT, CDR2 SNEGSKA (reference sequence). The CDR3 loop spans 14 amino acids. CDR3 in amino acids: CSARDPSHRWTQYF. The CDR3 DNA reads as TGCAGTGCTAGAGATCCCTCACATAGATGGACCCAGTACTTC.

This rearrangement joins TRBV7-8 to TRBJ2-1, with TRBD2 as a possible D gene (6 bases). This CDR3 has 18 residues. Germline V gene data show CDR1 as SGHVS and CDR2 as FQNEAQ. Trimming pared 3 bases from V and 0 bases from J, leaving 18 bases between. This chain's CDR3 is CASSFSSGAGSSYNEQFF. DNA for the CDR3: TGTGCCAGCAGCTTTTCTTCTGGGGCGGGGAGCTCCTACAATGAGCAGTTCTTC. Drawing the rest from reference TRBV7-8 and TRBJ2-1, the complete variable domain is GAGVSQSPRYKVAKRGQDVALRCDPISGHVSLFWYQQALGQGPEFLTYFQNEAQLDKSGLPSDRFFAERPEGSVSTLKIQRTQQEDSAVYLCASSFSSGAGSSYNEQFFGPGTRLTVL.

The chain joins TRBV7-9 to TRBJ2-5, with 10 bases identical to TRBD2. V was pared by 2 bases and J by 5 bases, with 5 bases of the junction left unmatched. The germline V gene encodes CDR1 SEHNR and CDR2 FQNEAQ (reference sequence). This CDR3 has 15 residues. In DNA, the CDR3 is TGTGCCAGCAGCTTAAGCCTAGCGGGAGTGGAGACCCAGTACTTC. Protein: CASSLSLAGVETQYF.

This clonotype occurred a few times. The V and J genes are TRBV11-2 and TRBJ2-1, with 13 bases aligning to TRBD2. Germline CDR1 reads SGHAT; CDR2 reads FQNNGV. With 0 bases clipped from V and 4 bases from J, the junction kept 6 bases outside the gene matches. CDR3 length: 18 amino acids. The CDR3 protein is CASSLERGTSGKYNEQFF. The DNA of the CDR3 is TGTGCCAGCAGCTTAGAGAGGGGGACTAGCGGGAAGTACAATGAGCAGTTCTTC.

The chain has TRBV29-1 and TRBJ2-1, with D possibly being TRBD1 (7 bases). Germline CDR1 SQVTM, CDR2 ANQGSEA. The V and J ends lost 6 bases and 13 bases respectively, with 13 bases between them. The CDR3 covers 10 residues. The CDR3 nucleotides read TGCAGCGTCGGCGGGGACAGACAGTTCTTC. It encodes CSVGGDRQFF.